Sequencing of this T cell receptor (beta chain) was carried out in a study of tissue T cells after allogeneic stem cell transplantation. Worth noting for this clone: The genes are named according to mouse. The missing CDR3 end, 1 residue past where the read stops, is filled in from the germline J gene.

Sequenced by immunoSEQ multiplex PCR; TCRdb stores in-frame clones only, minus some. Among 7,500 to 9,500 clones listed, 40% to 55% were seen once. This CDR3 is built from 12 residues. Trimming left V 0 bases short and J 3 bases short, with 0 bases between. Germline V gene data show CDR1 as SGHSA and CDR2 as FRNQAP. Time point here: mouse harvest day 7 after allogeneic transplant. Each mouse received 10^7 T-cell-depleted marrow cells plus 10^6 splenic CD5+ T cells by tail vein. V gene TRBV16 combines with J gene TRBJ2-1; no reliable D call. The receptor comes from a female BALB/c mouse given C57BL/6 T cells with graft-versus-host disease after an allogeneic hematopoietic cell transplant. Source material: gut tissue. CDR3 sequence reads: CASSLDYAEQFF. The sequenced part of the CDR3 DNA is TGTGCAAGCAGCTTAGACTATGCTGAGCAGTTC.